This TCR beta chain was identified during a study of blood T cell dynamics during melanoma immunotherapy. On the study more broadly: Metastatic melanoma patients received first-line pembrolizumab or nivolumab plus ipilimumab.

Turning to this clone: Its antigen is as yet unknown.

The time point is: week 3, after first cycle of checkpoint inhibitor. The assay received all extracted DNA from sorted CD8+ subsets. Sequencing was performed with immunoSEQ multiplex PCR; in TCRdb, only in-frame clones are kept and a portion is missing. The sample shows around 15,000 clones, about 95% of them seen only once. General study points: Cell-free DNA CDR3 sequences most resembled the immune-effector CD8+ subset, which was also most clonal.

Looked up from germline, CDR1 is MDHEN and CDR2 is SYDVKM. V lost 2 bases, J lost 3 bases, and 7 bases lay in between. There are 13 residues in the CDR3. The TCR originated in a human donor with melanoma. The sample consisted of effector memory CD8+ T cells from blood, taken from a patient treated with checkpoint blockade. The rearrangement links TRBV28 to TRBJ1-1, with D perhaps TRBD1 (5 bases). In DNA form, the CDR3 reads TGTGCCAGCAGTTTACAGGGATACACTGAAGCTTTCTTT. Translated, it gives CASSLQGYTEAFF.